This TCR beta chain stems from a study of blood T cell repertoires in COVID-19. At the level of the study: Sample material is recorded as cDNA or gDNA derived from T cells, B-cell-depleted T cells, or PBMCs.

Germline CDR1 LNHDA, CDR2 SQIVND (reference sequence). Trimming at V came to 9 bases and at J to 4 bases, leaving 8 bases not matched to a gene. CDR3 length equals 14 residues. Original handling: Estimated nucleated cell counts came from reference gene primer amplification. TCRdb's table, derived via immunoSEQ multiplex PCR, lists solely in-frame clones and lacks some. Clone size and V and J calls were adopted from that table, with D and trimming inferred from the DNA. The sample carries a few hundred thousand clones, roughly nine tenths recorded once. With regard to this clone: The identical CDR3 is also encoded by other nucleotide sequences in the sample.

The chain combines TRBV19 with TRBJ1-5; 8 bases are a match to TRBD1. This TCR was sampled from a human donor in a cohort exposed to, infected with or recovered from COVID-19 (not recorded which). The donor label of this sample is uncertain. Specimen: PBMCs or T cells enriched from blood (not recorded which). CDR3 nucleotides: TGTGCCAGCTCGGGCACAGGGGGAAATCAGCCCCAGCATTTT. Its protein is CASSGTGGNQPQHF.